This T cell receptor (beta chain) emerged from a study of T-cell reconstitution after alpha-beta-depleted transplantation in children (dated by TCRdb to 2016 to 2018). Regarding the complete study: Using TCR repertoire profiling, the study quantitatively followed how T-cell immune reconstitution unfolded in children after TCRalphabeta/CD19-depleted allogeneic hematopoietic cell transplantation. Results the study describes overall, beyond this receptor: The frequencies of hyperexpanded clones fell over the following months, and after one year, T-cell counts and TCRbeta diversity were mostly attributed to newly produced T cells. In some patients, the high TCRbeta diversity seen at day 60 was put down to recipient T cells and intrathymic progenitors that had survived conditioning. About two months after transplant, the apparently early recovery of alphabetaT-cell counts reportedly depended on just several hundred clones that had expanded rapidly and came from non-depleted graft cells.

This clonotype has at least ten counts. The antigen this receptor binds is unknown. Base qualities are missing; no much larger clone stands one base away. Read against the paper, the sample's treatment or condition label means: allogeneic hematopoietic cell transplantation with graft depleted of TCRalphabeta T cells and CD19 B cells. The transplant recipients were children given TCRalphabeta/CD19-depleted allogeneic hematopoietic cell grafts. At the junction V is shortened by 4 bases and J by 5 bases; bases outside the gene matches: 9. The germline V gene (reference sequence) sets CDR1 to DFQATT and CDR2 to SNEGSKA. The CDR3, from cysteine to phenylalanine, totals 14 residues. Only the CDR3 part of the read is kept: 42 bases, read in frame from the first base. Library preparation was by PCR. The listed sequencing device is Illumina HiSeq 2500. TCR library preparation used molecular barcoding, with unique molecular identifiers applied to normalize quantification of the TCRbeta repertoire. TCRdb reran the public reads through fastp at Q25 and MiXCR, keeping productive beta chains. A single entry per CDR3 protein holds the most common genes and DNA from its merged rows. The sample table holds roughly 790,000 distinct CDR3 sequences, of which around 17% were seen once. The top ten clonotypes cover roughly 5% of the sample.

The chain is encoded by TRBV20-1 joined to TRBJ2-5, with 8 bases aligning to TRBD1. This material consisted of PBMCs, mostly from graft donor cells, taken 360 days after TCRalphabeta/CD19-depleted stem cell transplant. The TCR sequence derives from a male patient younger than 18 who had a stem cell transplant for acute lymphoblastic leukemia, so the T cells may come from the graft donor. CDR3 sequence: CSAIRDRGIETQYF. In nucleotides, the sequence is TGCAGTGCTATCCGAGACAGGGGTATCGAGACCCAGTACTTC.